This is a list of T cell receptor beta chains from one sample in a study of blood T cells in healthy people across ages. TCRdb passed the 5' RACE reads through MiXCR, listing each CDR3 protein once. The table lists about 640,000 distinct CDR3 sequences, around 41% of them singletons, with around 30% in the top ten. The specimen was blood. The source of these receptors is a man aged 80 or over in good health. CDR3s include the opening cysteine and the closing phenylalanine or tryptophan. D genes are given only for firm matches. Clone sizes are given selectively: once, few, many, or a class where the clone is expanded.

d_call clone_size j_call v_call cdr3_nt cdr3_aa
NA NA TRBJ2-2 TRBV7-6 TGTGCCAGCAGCCCCAACCGCAGTCCCGGGGAGCTGTTTTTT CASSPNRSPGELFF
NA NA TRBJ2-7 TRBV7-2 TGTGCCAGCAGCTTAGGGATTGGGCCCTTCGAGCAGTACTTC CASSLGIGPFEQYF
TRBD2 NA TRBJ2-7 TRBV7-2 TGTGCCAGCAGCTCCGGGACTAGCGGTTCCTCCGAGCAGTACTTC CASSSGTSGSSEQYF
TRBD1 NA TRBJ1-2 TRBV2 TGTGCCAGCAAAAACCTACAGGGGGCACGTGGCTACACCTTC CASKNLQGARGYTF
TRBD2 few TRBJ2-3 TRBV30 TGTGCCCTCAGAGCGGGGGGTTTAGATACGCAGTATTTT CALRAGGLDTQYF
NA NA TRBJ1-6 TRBV25-1 TGTGCCAGCAGACAAGGGCAGGGTAATTCACCCCTCCACTTT CASRQGQGNSPLHF
TRBD1 NA TRBJ2-3 TRBV12-3/TRBV12-4 TGTGCCAGCAGTTTGCTGACAGGGAGCGCAGATACGCAGTATTTT CASSLLTGSADTQYF
TRBD1 few TRBJ2-1 TRBV12-3/TRBV12-4 TGTGCCAGCAGTTCGAACAGGGGCTACAATGAGCAGTTCTTC CASSSNRGYNEQFF
NA few TRBJ2-1 TRBV7-2 TGTGCCAGCAGCTCGTCGTTCGGGGACGGAAACAATGAGCAGTTCTTC CASSSSFGDGNNEQFF
TRBD1 NA TRBJ2-7 TRBV24-1 TGTGCCACCAGTGATTTCGGGGACAGTCCCTACGAGCAGTACTTC CATSDFGDSPYEQYF
TRBD1 NA TRBJ2-1 TRBV9 TGTGCCAGCGGCGTAGATCCAGGGGGCTACTCCTACAATGAGCAGTTCTTC CASGVDPGGYSYNEQFF
NA NA TRBJ2-4 TRBV20-1 TGCAGTGCCGGTGGGAGGGGGCCGAACATTCAGTACTTC CSAGGRGPNIQYF
NA few TRBJ2-5 TRBV28 TGTGCCAGCAGTTTCCCCAGACTAGGGGGGGAGACCCAGTACTTC CASSFPRLGGETQYF
NA NA TRBJ2-1 TRBV6-5 TGTGCCAGCAGTTCTAATCCGGACAGCAATGAGCAGTTCTTC CASSSNPDSNEQFF
NA NA TRBJ1-4 TRBV7-2 TGTGCCAGCAGCAAACAGGCGGCAACTAATGAAAAACTGTTTTTT CASSKQAATNEKLFF
TRBD1 NA TRBJ1-6 TRBV7-2 TGTGCCAGCAGCGCCAGACCGGGACAGGGCTCTAATTCACCCCTCCACTTT CASSARPGQGSNSPLHF
NA many TRBJ2-1 TRBV7-2 TGTGCCAGCAGCCCTAAACCCAAAAATGAGCAGTTCTTC CASSPKPKNEQFF